These 20 T cell receptor beta chains came from one sample sequenced in a study of blood T cell repertoires in COVID-19. Profiled with immunoSEQ multiplex PCR; TCRdb holds only in-frame clones, not every one. The sample shows some 370,000 clones, 70% to 90% of them seen only once. The sequencing input was peripheral blood. These receptors were obtained from a woman aged 30 to 39 with COVID-19, enrolled during active disease.

This sequence joins TRBV24-1 and TRBJ2-1, with 13 bases that match TRBD2. Germline V gene lookup returns CDR1 KGHDR and CDR2 SFDVKD. The CDR3 sequence is 16 residues long. Losses at the gene ends were 3 bases for V and 5 bases for J; bases not matched to a gene: 3. For the CDR3, the DNA is TGTGCCACCAGTGATCCACTAGCGGGAGGGAACAATGAGCAGTTCTTC. It codes for CATSDPLAGGNNEQFF.

The chain has TRBV10-3 and TRBJ2-7, with D maybe TRBD1 (6 bases). Germline CDR1 is ENHRY and CDR2 is SYGVKD. The CDR3 is 16 residues long. Trimming removed 6 bases at V and 0 bases at J, with 18 bases between. Here the CDR3 DNA reads TGTGCCATCAGATCCTCCCCCCAGGGGAGCTCCTACGAGCAGTACTTC. Its translation: CAIRSSPQGSSYEQYF.

The count of this clone is one. The chain links TRBV28 to TRBJ2-3, with 8 bases fitting TRBD2. V lost 8 bases and J lost 4; bases outside the gene matches: 5. Germline V gene data show CDR1 as MDHEN and CDR2 as SYDVKM. The CDR3 sequence is 13 residues long. CDR3 DNA: TGTGCCAGCTCGGGAGGGCTCCCAGATACGCAGTATTTT. Amino acid sequence: CASSGGLPDTQYF.

The V call is TRBV18, the J call TRBJ1-1; TRBD1 matches 10 bases. This CDR3 is built from 15 residues. V shed 6 bases and J 3 bases; nucleotides not matched to a gene: 7. The germline V gene has CDR1 KGHSH and CDR2 LQKENI. For the CDR3, the DNA is TGTGCCAGCTCCCCCAGGACAGGGGGATACACTGAAGCTTTCTTT. This translates into CASSPRTGGYTEAFF.

V gene TRBV19 combines with J gene TRBJ2-1, with 8 bases that match TRBD2. The germline V gene encodes CDR1 LNHDA and CDR2 SQIVND (reference sequence). With 2 bases clipped from V and 6 bases from J, the junction kept 3 bases outside the gene matches. The length of the CDR3 is 14 residues. The CDR3 here is CASSIQGTSNEQFF. The CDR3 DNA follows: TGTGCCAGTAGTATACAGGGGACTAGCAATGAGCAGTTCTTC.

The chain couples TRBV7-2 to TRBJ2-1; D ambiguous. The CDR3 runs to 15 residues. V was cut by 8 bases and J by 5 bases, with 19 bases left in between. Germline lookup yields CDR1 SGHTA and CDR2 FQGNSA. DNA for the CDR3: TGTGCCAGCTGTTCCCCTGAAGTGAGCGACAATGAGCAGTTCTTC. Its translation is CASCSPEVSDNEQFF.

The chain links TRBV29-1 to TRBJ2-7; 7 nucleotides line up with TRBD2. Germline V gene sequence: CDR1 SQVTM, CDR2 ANQGSEA. CDR3 length equals 13 residues. V lost 3 bases, J lost 0 bases, and 2 bases stayed unmatched. The CDR3 reads CSVEASGSYEQYF. CDR3 DNA sequence: TGCAGCGTTGAGGCTAGCGGCTCCTACGAGCAGTACTTC.

This chain joins TRBV13 and TRBJ2-1, with a possible D match to TRBD2 (6 bases). Trimming removed 5 bases at V and 5 bases at J, with 16 bases between. This CDR3 contains 15 residues. In germline, CDR1 is PRHDT, CDR2 FYEKMQ (reference sequence). The CDR3: CASSRPGTSNNEQFF. The CDR3 DNA reads as TGTGCCAGCAGCCGCCCAGGGACTTCTAACAATGAGCAGTTCTTC.

The V gene is TRBV25-1, the J gene TRBJ2-5; D might be TRBD1 (5 bases). Germline CDR1 is MGHDK and CDR2 is SYGVNS. This CDR3 region has 14 residues. V was clipped by 3 bases and J by 2 bases, with 10 bases between them. The CDR3 nucleotides are TGTGCCAGCAGTGAGCCCAGGGTACAAGAGACCCAGTACTTC. It translates to CASSEPRVQETQYF.

This clone has just a few counts. The J gene is TRBJ1-6, the V gene TRBV5-1, with no clear D. Trimming cost V 5 bases and J 5 bases, with 8 bases left between them. In germline, CDR1 is SGHRS, CDR2 YFSETQ. The CDR3 length is 13 residues. DNA of the CDR3: TGCGCCAGCAGAACAGATAATAATTCACCCCTCCACTTT. This encodes CASRTDNNSPLHF.

The chain links TRBV30 to TRBJ2-2, with 8 bases identical to TRBD1. Germline V gene lookup returns CDR1 GTSNPN and CDR2 SVGIG (reference sequence). CDR3 length: 13 amino acids. Unmatched junction bases numbered 7, after V lost 7 bases and J lost 6 bases. CDR3 amino acids: CAYSGGASGELFF. CDR3 coding DNA: TGTGCCTACTCAGGGGGCGCTTCCGGGGAGCTGTTTTTT.

This chain links TRBV15 with TRBJ2-3; tentatively, D is TRBD2 (5 bases). V lost 0 bases and J 0 bases, leaving 10 bases between the germline ends. The CDR3 covers 16 residues. The germline V gene has CDR1 LNHNV and CDR2 YYDKDF (reference sequence). As DNA, the CDR3 is TGTGCCACCAGCAGAGATCTAGCCGGTAGCACAGATACGCAGTATTTT. Translation gives CATSRDLAGSTDTQYF.

The genes are TRBV9 and TRBJ2-2, with TRBD2 identical over 7 bases. Trimming cost V 1 base and J 6 bases; bases outside gene matches: 15. This CDR3 region has 18 residues. The V gene's germline CDR1 is SGDLS and CDR2 YYNGEE. The chain's CDR3 is CASSVPFPRGEGAGELFF. As DNA, the CDR3 is TGTGCCAGCAGCGTACCTTTTCCGAGAGGGGAGGGTGCCGGGGAGCTGTTTTTT.

In DNA, the CDR3 is TGCGCCAGCAAATCCGGGACAGGGAATGAAAAACTGTTTTTT. Residues: CASKSGTGNEKLFF. The chain joins TRBV10-2 to TRBJ1-4, with 9 bases aligning to TRBD1. Germline loops: CDR1 WSHSY, CDR2 SAAADI. The J segment lost 5 bases and the V segment lost 7 bases, leaving 5 bases of the junction unmatched. CDR3 length: 14 amino acids.

J is TRBJ2-2 and V is TRBV30, with D tentatively TRBD2 (6 bases). The ends were cut back, 0 bases at V and 5 bases at J, with 10 bases in the middle. Germline V gives CDR1 GTSNPN, CDR2 SVGIG (reference sequence). The CDR3 has 14 amino acids. CDR3 nucleotides: TGTGCCTGGAGTGTAGGGGCGGGAACCGGGGAGCTGTTTTTT. It encodes CAWSVGAGTGELFF.

The chain couples TRBV3-1 (or the pseudogene TRBV3-2) to TRBJ2-2; 12 bases align to TRBD2. The CDR3 is 16 amino acids. V was clipped by 2 bases and J by 7 bases; unmatched bases: 5. The germline V gene has CDR1 LGHDT and CDR2 YNNKEL (reference sequence). CDR3 in DNA: TGTGCCAGCAGCCAACGACTAGCGGGAGAAGGCGGGGAGCTGTTTTTT. It translates to CASSQRLAGEGGELFF.

In DNA, the CDR3 is TGTGCCAGCAGCTGGACAGGGGGCTTGAACGAGCAGTACTTC. Its translation is CASSWTGGLNEQYF. The chain uses TRBV11-2 and TRBJ2-7; 11 bases are shared with TRBD1. The CDR3 spans 14 residues. Germline V CDR1 and CDR2: SGHAT, FQNNGV. The V and J ends lost 4 bases and 5 bases, in that order; junction bases with no gene match: 4.

This clone was recorded only once. Other nucleotide sequences in the sample specify the same CDR3. The CDR3: CASKRTSGSNEQFF. CDR3 nucleotide sequence: TGTGCCAGCAAGAGGACTAGCGGGAGCAATGAGCAGTTCTTC. V and J are TRBV6-4 and TRBJ2-1; the match to TRBD2 covers 13 bases. V trimming: 7 bases; J trimming: 6 bases; junction bases outside the gene matches: 3. CDR3 length: 14 residues. Germline lookup yields CDR1 MRHNA and CDR2 SNTAGT.

The CDR3 region is CASSLRVDYGYTF. DNA for the CDR3: TGCGCCAGCAGCTTACGGGTGGACTATGGCTACACCTTC. This sequence joins TRBV4-1 and TRBJ1-2; D is unclear. V lost 5 bases, J lost 3 bases, and 10 bases lay in between. The CDR3 runs 13 residues. Germline CDR1 MGHRA, CDR2 YSYEKL.

V gene TRBV7-2 combines with J gene TRBJ2-7; 10 nucleotides match TRBD1. CDR3 length: 14 residues. V lost 2 bases to trimming and J lost 6 bases; unmatched junction nucleotides: 4. Germline-derived CDR1 and CDR2 are SGHTA and FQGNSA. The DNA for the CDR3 is TGTGCCAGCAGCTTAAGGGGACAGGGGACCGAGCAGTACTTC. Protein sequence: CASSLRGQGTEQYF.